This TCR beta chain was observed in a study of vaccination effects on CD4 cells after COVID-19. Assay: immunoSEQ multiplex PCR; the TCRdb copy retains only in-frame clones and omits some. The sample lists 57,000 or so clones, around four fifths occurring once. CDR3 length equals 15 residues. In germline, CDR1 is MNHEY, CDR2 SMNVEV (reference sequence). The junction had 3 bases not matched to a gene; V was cut back by 5 bases and J by 0 bases. The study, taken as a whole, reports: After vaccination of healthy people, only 1 of 255 vaccine-induced clones cross-reacted with common cold coronaviruses.

Isolating CD4+ T cells followed ten to eleven days of culture. Either the BNT162b2 or mRNA-1273 vaccine was given to participants in two doses. Fresh IL-2-containing medium replaced half the medium on days 3 and 7. This clone was observed a few times. Its antigen is as yet unknown. The sequenced sample was CD4+ T cells from PBMCs cultured without peptide, obtained after COVID-19 vaccination. The source is a human donor who received a COVID-19 vaccine. The chain employs TRBV27 and TRBJ2-1; 8 positions match TRBD2. The chain's CDR3 is CASSRGTSSYNEQFF. DNA of the CDR3: TGTGCCAGCAGTCGGGGGACTAGCTCCTACAATGAGCAGTTCTTC.